These 27 T cell receptor beta chains were sequenced from one sample in a study of blood T cell repertoires in COVID-19. The repertoire was sequenced with immunoSEQ multiplex PCR; TCRdb's copy has only in-frame clones and lacks some. The sample shows around 330,000 clones, roughly nine tenths of them seen only once. The sequenced material came from PBMCs or T cells enriched from blood (not recorded which). The receptors originated from a man aged 55 to 69 who had recovered from COVID-19.

The rearrangement joins TRBV27 to TRBJ2-7, with a weak D call TRBD1 (7 bases). Between the trimmed V and J ends, which lost 3 bases and 2 bases, there was a span of 11 bases. Germline assignment: CDR1 MNHEY and CDR2 SMNVEV (reference sequence). The CDR3 has 14 amino acids. The CDR3 loop is CASSLARGAYEQYF. The CDR3, as DNA: TGTGCCAGCAGTTTGGCCAGGGGGGCCTACGAGCAGTACTTC.

The table lists this clone with a count of one. The chain combines TRBV9 with TRBJ1-1; D call uncertain. Germline V gene lookup returns CDR1 SGDLS and CDR2 YYNGEE. The V gene lost 0 bases and the J gene lost 7 bases, with 13 bases spanning the gap. This CDR3 spans 14 amino acids. CDR3 in DNA: TGTGCCAGCAGCGTAGGTCTAGGAGAGTATGAAGCTTTCTTT. This sequence encodes CASSVGLGEYEAFF.

This chain links TRBV11-3 with TRBJ2-7; 15 nucleotides line up with TRBD2. This CDR3 is 17 amino acids long. CDR1 is SGHNT, CDR2 YENEEA, per germline. V gave up 2 bases and J gave up 4 bases; unmatched junction bases: 6. CDR3 bases: TGTGCCAGCAGCTTAAGGACTAGCGGGGGGGCCTATTACGAGCAGTACTTC. Encoded protein: CASSLRTSGGAYYEQYF.

V gene TRBV7-9 combines with J gene TRBJ2-2, with D tentatively TRBD2 (6 bases). This CDR3 region has 17 residues. The germline V gene has CDR1 SEHNR and CDR2 FQNEAQ (reference sequence). Trimming pared 1 base from V and 0 bases from J, leaving 12 bases between. The CDR3 loop is CASSLGYRDSNTGELFF. In DNA, the CDR3 is TGTGCCAGCAGCTTAGGGTATAGGGACTCGAACACCGGGGAGCTGTTTTTT.

The chain has TRBV19 and TRBJ2-1; no clear D gene. Germline V gives CDR1 LNHDA, CDR2 SQIVND (reference sequence). This CDR3 is 13 amino acids long. Trimming stripped 5 bases from V and 5 bases from J, with 10 bases between. The DNA of the CDR3 is TGTGCCAGTAGTCTCCGTGGCAACAATGAGCAGTTCTTC. Translated: CASSLRGNNEQFF.

This chain joins TRBV3-1 (or the pseudogene TRBV3-2) and TRBJ1-5, with 9 positions matching TRBD1. Per the germline V gene, CDR1 is LGHDT and CDR2 is YNNKEL (reference sequence). The CDR3 extends over 14 amino acids. V dropped 2 bases and J dropped 10; count of bases not matched to a gene: 6. This CDR3 reads CASSQNRDRAPQHF. CDR3 bases: TGTGCCAGCAGCCAAAACCGGGACAGGGCACCCCAGCATTTT.

This clone was seen just once. This chain uses TRBV6-5 with TRBJ1-4; D not resolved. CDR3 length equals 14 residues. Germline values: CDR1 MNHEY, CDR2 SVGAGI. V dropped 6 bases and J dropped 0 bases, with 8 bases sitting between them. CDR3 residues: CASSAGSTNEKLFF. The CDR3 DNA sequence: TGTGCCAGCAGCGCAGGATCAACTAATGAAAAACTGTTTTTT.

J is TRBJ1-4 and V is TRBV27; 11 bases align to TRBD1. V shed 8 bases, J shed 7 bases, and the junction held 9 bases outside the gene matches. This CDR3 is 15 amino acids long. Germline V gene lookup returns CDR1 MNHEY and CDR2 SMNVEV (reference sequence). For the CDR3, the DNA is TGTGCCAGCGGATCCTTTGGGACAGGGGGTGAAAAACTGTTTTTT. It is translated as CASGSFGTGGEKLFF.

This chain links TRBV28 with TRBJ1-1, with TRBD1 matching 9 bases. Trimming took 7 bases from V and 0 from J; bases not matched to a gene: 9. CDR1 is MDHEN and CDR2 is SYDVKM in the germline V gene. This CDR3 is built from 16 residues. The CDR3 sequence is CASNLRGQGLNTEAFF. As DNA, the CDR3 is TGTGCCAGCAACCTCAGGGGACAGGGCCTGAACACTGAAGCTTTCTTT.

This rearrangement joins TRBV11-3 to TRBJ1-2, with 8 nucleotides matching TRBD1. This CDR3 has 16 residues. Germline values: CDR1 SGHNT, CDR2 YENEEA. V gave up 0 bases and J gave up 10 bases; unmatched junction bases: 13. The CDR3 nucleotides are TGTGCCAGCAGCTTAGATGGGACAGGTGCCCTTGTTGACTACACCTTC. The encoded protein is CASSLDGTGALVDYTF.

The chain couples TRBV14 to TRBJ2-2, with D possibly being TRBD1 (6 bases). Looked up from germline, CDR1 is SGHDN and CDR2 is FVKESK. This CDR3 has 15 residues. Trimming pared 4 bases from V and 6 bases from J, leaving 15 bases between. Written as DNA, the CDR3 is TGTGCCAGCAGCCGTACGAATAACAGGGCCGGGGAGCTGTTTTTT. It yields the protein CASSRTNNRAGELFF.

The gene calls are TRBV18 and TRBJ1-1; 9 nucleotides match TRBD1. The V gene's germline CDR1 is KGHSH and CDR2 LQKENI. The CDR3 length is 12 residues. V lost 6 bases and J lost 11; bases outside the gene matches: 7. CDR3 sequence reads: CASSMDRGRAFF. CDR3 bases: TGTGCCAGCTCCATGGACAGGGGTCGGGCTTTCTTT.

Here the CDR3 reads CASSMQGNEGTDTQYF. The CDR3 bases are TGTGCCAGCAGCATGCAGGGGAATGAGGGCACAGATACGCAGTATTTT. This sequence joins TRBV9 and TRBJ2-3; a weak D match, TRBD1 (6 bases). Germline V gene sequence: CDR1 SGDLS, CDR2 YYNGEE. V dropped 4 bases and J dropped 1 base, with 16 bases sitting between them. The CDR3 extends over 16 amino acids.

The chain has TRBV5-6 and TRBJ2-5; 9 nucleotides agree with TRBD2. The CDR3 length is 14 residues. J gave up 5 bases and V 4 bases, and 6 bases lay outside the gene matches. Germline lookup yields CDR1 SGHDT and CDR2 YYEEEE. The CDR3 DNA reads as TGTGCCAGCAGCGGCGGGGGGGCCGTGGAGACCCAGTACTTC. This sequence encodes CASSGGGAVETQYF.

The chain has TRBV25-1 and TRBJ1-2; 7 bases match TRBD1. The length of the CDR3 is 13 residues. V lost 6 bases to trimming and J lost 6 bases; unmatched junction nucleotides: 7. In germline, CDR1 is MGHDK, CDR2 SYGVNS. DNA of the CDR3: TGTGCCAGCAGCCTGACAGGGTCCAATGGCTACACCTTC. It codes for CASSLTGSNGYTF.

The chain carries TRBV4-2 and TRBJ2-7; perhaps TRBD1 as D (5 bases). The CDR3 consists of 14 residues. Trimming shortened V by 0 bases and J by 2 bases, and 8 bases separated the two germline ends. Germline V gives CDR1 LGHNA, CDR2 YNFKEQ. As DNA, the CDR3 is TGTGCCAGCAGCCAAGAATCAGGGACCTACGAGCAGTACTTC. Translated, it gives CASSQESGTYEQYF.

V and J are TRBV3-1 (or the pseudogene TRBV3-2) and TRBJ1-1; maybe TRBD1 (6 bases). This CDR3 comprises 12 residues. Trimming took 4 bases from V and 8 from J, leaving 11 bases between them. Germline loops: CDR1 LGHDT, CDR2 YNNKEL (reference sequence). Here the CDR3 reads CASSLVQGEAFF. CDR3 in DNA: TGTGCCAGCAGCCTTGTACAGGGAGAAGCTTTCTTT.

The chain joins TRBV5-1 to TRBJ2-3; D remains ambiguous. V lost 0 bases and J 0 bases, leaving 5 bases between the germline ends. CDR1 is SGHRS and CDR2 is YFSETQ in the germline V gene. CDR3 length equals 14 residues. DNA of the CDR3: TGCGCCAGCAGCTTGGATCTGAGCACAGATACGCAGTATTTT. Translated: CASSLDLSTDTQYF.

The chain has TRBV5-6 and TRBJ1-2, with a tentative D call TRBD1 (5 bases). The V end was cut by 2 bases, the J end by 6 bases, with 11 bases between. The length of the CDR3 is 13 residues. CDR1 is SGHDT and CDR2 is YYEEEE in the germline V gene. CDR3 loop: CASSLRARDGYTF. CDR3 coding DNA: TGTGCCAGCAGCTTAAGGGCCAGGGATGGCTACACCTTC.

This clone was picked up one time. The germline gene is not matched at one end of the junction; a read error may be the cause. The rearrangement joins TRBV7-7 to TRBJ2-5; TRBD1 matches 9 bases. This CDR3 comprises 15 residues. Germline lookup yields CDR1 SSHAT and CDR2 FNYEAQ (reference sequence). In nucleotides, the CDR3 is TGTGCTAGCAGCTCAAACAGGGGGCGGCAAGAGACCCAGTACTTC. It encodes CASSSNRGRQETQYF.

V gene TRBV9 combines with J gene TRBJ2-7, with 8 bases that match TRBD2. The V gene end was trimmed by 3 bases and the J gene end by 1 base; junction bases not matched to a gene: 6. The CDR3 has 15 amino acids. Germline-derived CDR1 and CDR2 are SGDLS and YYNGEE. CDR3 protein: CASSATGTRSYEQYF. As DNA, the CDR3 is TGTGCCAGCAGCGCGACCGGGACTAGGTCCTACGAGCAGTACTTC.

The chain has TRBV27 and TRBJ1-1, with D uncertain. CDR3 size: 15 residues. The germline gives CDR1 MNHEY, CDR2 SMNVEV (reference sequence). Trimming stripped 6 bases from V and 1 base from J, with 15 bases between. The CDR3 sequence is CASSLTALGNTEAFF. DNA of the CDR3: TGTGCCAGCAGCCTCACGGCCCTAGGGAACACTGAAGCTTTCTTT.

Notes on this clone: Other DNA sequences from this sample encode an identical CDR3 as well. The chain couples TRBV7-9 to TRBJ1-6; D call uncertain. This CDR3 comprises 15 residues. Germline CDR1 and CDR2: SEHNR and FQNEAQ (reference sequence). Trimming removed 3 bases from V and 0 bases from J, with 6 bases in between. CDR3 sequence reads: CASSLGSSYNSPLHF. The CDR3 nucleotides read TGTGCCAGCAGCTTGGGGAGCTCCTATAATTCACCCCTCCACTTT.

This chain links TRBV29-1 with TRBJ2-2, with a tentative D call TRBD2 (5 bases). The V end lost 0 bases, the J end lost 6 bases, and 14 bases lay between the germline ends. Germline V CDR1 and CDR2: SQVTM, ANQGSEA. This CDR3 has 15 residues. The CDR3 here is CSVEDAKWESGELFF. In nucleotides, the CDR3 is TGCAGCGTTGAAGACGCGAAATGGGAGTCCGGGGAGCTGTTTTTT.

The rearrangement uses TRBV7-2 and TRBJ2-7, with 11 positions matching TRBD2. The length of the CDR3 is 16 residues. Germline CDR1 SGHTA, CDR2 FQGNSA. Trimming cost V 3 bases and J 7 bases; bases outside gene matches: 11. DNA of the CDR3: TGTGCCAGCAGCTTCACTAGCGGGGGTGTGGTGGGTGAGCAGTACTTC. Encoded protein: CASSFTSGGVVGEQYF.

The chain links TRBV5-4 to TRBJ2-3; 10 bases align to TRBD2. Per germline, CDR1 SGHNT and CDR2 YYREEE (reference sequence). This CDR3 region has 16 residues. V shed 0 bases and J 6 bases; nucleotides not matched to a gene: 7. In nucleotides, the CDR3 is TGTGCCAGCAGCTTGGGGGCTAGCGGGAGTAAGGATACGCAGTATTTT. It encodes CASSLGASGSKDTQYF.

The chain uses TRBV14 and TRBJ2-1; 10 bases are a match to TRBD2. Germline CDR1 is SGHDN and CDR2 is FVKESK. J gave up 3 bases and V 0 bases, and 8 bases lay outside the gene matches. The length of the CDR3 is 18 residues. The CDR3 coding sequence is TGTGCCAGCAGCCAAGAACTAGCGGGAACCACCCTCTACAATGAGCAGTTCTTC. Translated: CASSQELAGTTLYNEQFF. Looking up the rest from reference TRBV14 and TRBJ2-1 gives the full variable domain: EAGVTQFPSHSVIEKGQTVTLRCDPISGHDNLYWYRRVMGKEIKFLLHFVKESKQDESGMPNNRFLAERTGGTYSTLKVQPAELEDSGVYFCASSQELAGTTLYNEQFFGPGTRLTVL.